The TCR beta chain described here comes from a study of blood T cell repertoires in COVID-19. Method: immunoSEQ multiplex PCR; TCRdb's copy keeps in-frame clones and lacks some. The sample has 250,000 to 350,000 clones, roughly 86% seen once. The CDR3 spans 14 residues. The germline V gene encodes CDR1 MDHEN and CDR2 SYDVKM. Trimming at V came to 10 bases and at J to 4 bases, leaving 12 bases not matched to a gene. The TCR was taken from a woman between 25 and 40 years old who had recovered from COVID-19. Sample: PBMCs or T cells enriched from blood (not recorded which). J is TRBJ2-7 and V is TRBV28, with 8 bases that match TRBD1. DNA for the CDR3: TGTGCCACCAGATTAGCAGGGGGCATTTACGAGCAGTACTTC. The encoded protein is CATRLAGGIYEQYF. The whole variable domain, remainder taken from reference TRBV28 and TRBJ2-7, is DVKVTQSSRYLVKRTGEKVFLECVQDMDHENMFWYRQDPGLGLRLIYFSYDVKMKEKGDIPEGYSVSREKKERFSLILESASTNQTSMYLCATRLAGGIYEQYFGPGTRLTVT.